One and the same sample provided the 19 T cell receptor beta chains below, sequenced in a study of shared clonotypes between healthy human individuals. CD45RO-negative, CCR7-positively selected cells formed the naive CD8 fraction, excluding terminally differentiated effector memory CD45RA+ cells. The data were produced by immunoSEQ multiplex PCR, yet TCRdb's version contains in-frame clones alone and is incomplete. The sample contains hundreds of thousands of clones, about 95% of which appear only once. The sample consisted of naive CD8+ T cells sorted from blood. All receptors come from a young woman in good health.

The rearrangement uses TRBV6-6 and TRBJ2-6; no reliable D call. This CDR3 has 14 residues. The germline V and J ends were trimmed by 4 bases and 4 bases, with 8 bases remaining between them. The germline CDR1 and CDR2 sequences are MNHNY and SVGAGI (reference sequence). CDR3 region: CASSSRVGANVLTF. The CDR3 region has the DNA TGTGCCAGCAGTTCTAGGGTGGGGGCCAACGTCCTGACTTTC.

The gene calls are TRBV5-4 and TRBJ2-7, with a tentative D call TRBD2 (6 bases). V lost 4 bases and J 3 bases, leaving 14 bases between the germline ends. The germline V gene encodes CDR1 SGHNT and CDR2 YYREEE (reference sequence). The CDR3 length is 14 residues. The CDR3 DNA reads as TGTGCCAGCAGCCAAGAGACTAGTAGCTACGAGCAGTACTTC. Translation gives CASSQETSSYEQYF.

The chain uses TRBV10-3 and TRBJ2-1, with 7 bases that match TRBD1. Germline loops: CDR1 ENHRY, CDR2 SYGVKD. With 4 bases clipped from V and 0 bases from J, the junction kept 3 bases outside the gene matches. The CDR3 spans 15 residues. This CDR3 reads CAISGGQSSYNEQFF. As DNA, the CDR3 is TGTGCCATCAGTGGGGGACAGAGCTCCTACAATGAGCAGTTCTTC.

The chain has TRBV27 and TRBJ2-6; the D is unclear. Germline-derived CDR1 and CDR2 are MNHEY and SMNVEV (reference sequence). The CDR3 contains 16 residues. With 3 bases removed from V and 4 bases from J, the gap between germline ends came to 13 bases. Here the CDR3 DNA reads TGTGCCAGCAGTTTGACGGCACCCTCGGGGGCCAACGTCCTGACTTTC. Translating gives CASSLTAPSGANVLTF.

CDR3 region: CASSLRGSRYGYTF. In nucleotides, the CDR3 is TGTGCCAGCAGCCTCAGGGGGAGCAGGTATGGCTACACCTTC. The V gene is TRBV11-2, the J gene TRBJ1-2; 7 bases are a match to TRBD1. Germline V gives CDR1 SGHAT, CDR2 FQNNGV. The CDR3 runs 14 residues. After removal of 5 bases from V and 5 bases from J, the junction contained 8 bases not matched to a gene. The entire variable domain, with the rest obtained from reference TRBV11-2 and TRBJ1-2, is as follows: EAGVAQSPRYKIIEKRQSVAFWCNPISGHATLYWYQQILGQGPKLLIQFQNNGVVDDSQLPKDRFSAERLKGVDSTLKIQPAKLEDSAVYLCASSLRGSRYGYTFGSGTRLTVV.

CDR3 protein: CASSQSASGSLRNEQFF. As DNA, the CDR3 is TGCGCCAGCAGCCAATCGGCTAGCGGGAGTCTCCGCAATGAGCAGTTCTTC. J is TRBJ2-1 and V is TRBV4-1, with 10 bases aligning to TRBD2. V shed 2 bases and J 6 bases; nucleotides not matched to a gene: 10. CDR3 length: 17 amino acids. Germline CDR1 MGHRA, CDR2 YSYEKL.

CDR3 nucleotides: TGTGCCAGCAGCTTAGATGGCGCTTCTTACTATGGCTACACCTTC. It translates to CASSLDGASYYGYTF. This chain uses TRBV7-9 with TRBJ1-2; no clear D. V was cut by 1 base and J by 3 bases, with 12 bases left in between. CDR1 is SEHNR, CDR2 FQNEAQ, per germline (reference sequence). The CDR3 has 15 amino acids.

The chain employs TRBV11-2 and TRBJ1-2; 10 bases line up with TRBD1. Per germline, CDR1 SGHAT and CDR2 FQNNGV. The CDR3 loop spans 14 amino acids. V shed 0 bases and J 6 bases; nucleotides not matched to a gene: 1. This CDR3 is CASSLDGTGDGYTF. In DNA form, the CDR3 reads TGTGCCAGCAGCTTAGATGGGACAGGGGATGGCTACACCTTC.

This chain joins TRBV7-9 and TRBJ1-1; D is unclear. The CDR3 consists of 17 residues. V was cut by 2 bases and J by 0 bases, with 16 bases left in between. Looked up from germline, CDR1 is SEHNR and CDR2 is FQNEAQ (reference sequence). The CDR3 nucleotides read TGTGCCAGCAGCTTAAGAGGCTCGGGCAGCTTGAACACTGAAGCTTTCTTT. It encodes CASSLRGSGSLNTEAFF.

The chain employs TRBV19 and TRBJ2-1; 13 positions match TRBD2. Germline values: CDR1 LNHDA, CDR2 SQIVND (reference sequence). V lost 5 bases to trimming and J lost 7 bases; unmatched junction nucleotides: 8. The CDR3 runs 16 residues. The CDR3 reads CASSGGLAGVRNEQFF. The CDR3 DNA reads TGTGCCAGTAGTGGAGGACTAGCGGGAGTTAGGAATGAGCAGTTCTTC.

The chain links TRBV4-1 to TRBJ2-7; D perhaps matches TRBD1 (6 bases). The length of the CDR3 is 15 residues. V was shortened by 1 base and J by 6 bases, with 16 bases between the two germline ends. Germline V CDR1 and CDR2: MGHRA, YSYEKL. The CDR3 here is CASSQVYTGRAEQYF. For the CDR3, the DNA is TGCGCCAGCAGCCAAGTATATACAGGGAGAGCCGAGCAGTACTTC.

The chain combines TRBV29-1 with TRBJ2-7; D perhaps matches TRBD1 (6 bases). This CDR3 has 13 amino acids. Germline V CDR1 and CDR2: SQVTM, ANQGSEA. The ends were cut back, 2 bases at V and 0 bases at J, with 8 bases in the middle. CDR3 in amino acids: CSVENRDSYEQYF. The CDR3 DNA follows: TGCAGCGTTGAAAACAGGGACTCCTACGAGCAGTACTTC.

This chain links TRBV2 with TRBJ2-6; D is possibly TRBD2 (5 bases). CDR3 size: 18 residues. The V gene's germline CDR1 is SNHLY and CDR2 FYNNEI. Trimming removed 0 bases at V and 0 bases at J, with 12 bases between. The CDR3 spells CASSEALADYSGANVLTF. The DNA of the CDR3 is TGTGCCAGCAGTGAAGCCCTAGCAGACTACTCTGGGGCCAACGTCCTGACTTTC.

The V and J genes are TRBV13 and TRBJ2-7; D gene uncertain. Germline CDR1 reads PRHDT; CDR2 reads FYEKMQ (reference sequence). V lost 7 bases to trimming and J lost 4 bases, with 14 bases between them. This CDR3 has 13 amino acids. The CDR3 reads CASTPTGPYEQYF. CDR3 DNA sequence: TGTGCCAGCACCCCGACGGGCCCATACGAGCAGTACTTC.

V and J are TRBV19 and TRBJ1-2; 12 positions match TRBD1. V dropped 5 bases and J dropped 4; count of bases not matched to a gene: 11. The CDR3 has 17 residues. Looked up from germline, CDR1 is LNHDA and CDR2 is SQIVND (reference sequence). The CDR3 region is CASSPNGDRGLFYGYTF. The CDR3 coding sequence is TGTGCCAGTAGTCCTAATGGGGACAGGGGGCTCTTCTATGGCTACACCTTC.

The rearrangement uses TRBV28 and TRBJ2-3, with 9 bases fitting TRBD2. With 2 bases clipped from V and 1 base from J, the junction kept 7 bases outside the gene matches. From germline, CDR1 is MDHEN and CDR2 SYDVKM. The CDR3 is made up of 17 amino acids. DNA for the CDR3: TGTGCCAGCAGTTTAAGCGGGGGGCAGGGTGGCACAGATACGCAGTATTTT. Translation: CASSLSGGQGGTDTQYF.

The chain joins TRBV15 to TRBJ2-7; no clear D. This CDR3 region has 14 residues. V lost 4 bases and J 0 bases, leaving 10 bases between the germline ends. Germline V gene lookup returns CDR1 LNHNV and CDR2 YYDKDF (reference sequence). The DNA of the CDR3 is TGTGCCACCAGCACGGGTGGGGACTCCTACGAGCAGTACTTC. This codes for CATSTGGDSYEQYF.

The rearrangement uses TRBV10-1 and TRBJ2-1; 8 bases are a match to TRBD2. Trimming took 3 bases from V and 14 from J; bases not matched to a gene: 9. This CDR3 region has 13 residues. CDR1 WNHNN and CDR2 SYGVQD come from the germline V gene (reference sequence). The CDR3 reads CASSDPLTSVKFF. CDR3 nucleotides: TGCGCCAGCAGTGACCCCCTGACTAGCGTCAAGTTCTTC.

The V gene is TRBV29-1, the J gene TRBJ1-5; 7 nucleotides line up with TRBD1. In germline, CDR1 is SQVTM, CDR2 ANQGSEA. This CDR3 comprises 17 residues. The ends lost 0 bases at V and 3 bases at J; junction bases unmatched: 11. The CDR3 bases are TGCAGCGTTGAAGATCTCCCGACAGGGCATCCCAATCAGCCCCAGCATTTT. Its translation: CSVEDLPTGHPNQPQHF.